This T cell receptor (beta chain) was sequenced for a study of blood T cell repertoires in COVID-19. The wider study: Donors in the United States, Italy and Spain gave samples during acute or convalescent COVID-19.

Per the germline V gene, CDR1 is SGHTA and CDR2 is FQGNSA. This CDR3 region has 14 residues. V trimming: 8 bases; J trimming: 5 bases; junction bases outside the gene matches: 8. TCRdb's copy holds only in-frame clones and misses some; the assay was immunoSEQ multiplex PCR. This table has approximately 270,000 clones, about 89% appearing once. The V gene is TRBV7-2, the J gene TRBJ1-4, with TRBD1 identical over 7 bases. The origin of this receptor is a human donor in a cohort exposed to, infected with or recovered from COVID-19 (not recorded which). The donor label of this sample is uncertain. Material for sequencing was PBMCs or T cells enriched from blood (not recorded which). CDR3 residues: CASGPGQKNEKLFF. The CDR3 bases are TGTGCCAGCGGTCCGGGACAGAAGAATGAAAAACTGTTTTTT.